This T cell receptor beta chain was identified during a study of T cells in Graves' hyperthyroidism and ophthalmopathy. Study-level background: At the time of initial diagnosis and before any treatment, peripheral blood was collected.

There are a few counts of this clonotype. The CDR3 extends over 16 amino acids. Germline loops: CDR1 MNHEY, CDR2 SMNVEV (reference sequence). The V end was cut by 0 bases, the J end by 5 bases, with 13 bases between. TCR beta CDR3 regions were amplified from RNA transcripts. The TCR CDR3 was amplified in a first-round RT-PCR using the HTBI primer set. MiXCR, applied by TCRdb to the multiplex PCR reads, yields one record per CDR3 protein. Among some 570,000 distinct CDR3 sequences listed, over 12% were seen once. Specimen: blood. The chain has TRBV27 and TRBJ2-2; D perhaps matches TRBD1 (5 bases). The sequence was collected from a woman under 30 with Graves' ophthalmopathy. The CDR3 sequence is CASSLSIRAGTGELFF. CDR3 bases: TGTGCCAGCAGTTTATCGATCAGGGCTGGAACCGGGGAGCTGTTTTTT.